This T cell receptor beta chain was profiled in a study of vaccination and CD4 T cells after COVID-19. Across the study: Convalescent individuals numbered four females and six males, two being Hispanic. Investigators drew the post-COVID samples a median around 100 days after diagnosis, with a range of 35 to 161.

A note on this clonotype: The antigen is unknown.

The CDR3 has 15 residues. Germline V gene lookup returns CDR1 SNHLY and CDR2 FYNNEI. V was cut by 2 bases and J by 5 bases, with 10 bases left in between. Once obtained from cultured CD4+ T cells, the DNA was sequenced using the Oncomine TCR Beta short-read assay. MiXCR was run by TCRdb on the PCR reads, yielding one entry per CDR3 protein. The sample has more than 20,000 distinct CDR3 sequences, roughly 50% seen once. Indicated treatment: 10-day PBMC culture with coronavirus spike peptide pools or control peptides (ViraFEST assay). Roughly 2.1 million PBMCs went into each well for culture with about 10 IU/ml IL-2 and 10 ug/ml peptide pools. Negative selection enriched CD4+ T cells from cultures at roughly 11 days.

Source: CD4+ T cells from blood, cultured in vitro, taken before SARS-CoV-2 vaccination. The receptor's source is a human donor who received a COVID-19 vaccine. V gene TRBV2 combines with J gene TRBJ1-6; no firm D call. This CDR3 is CASSERWGNNSPLHF. The CDR3 nucleotides are TGTGCCAGCAGTGAACGGTGGGGTAATAATTCACCCCTCCACTTT.